This T cell receptor (beta chain) was found in a study of blood T cell repertoires in COVID-19. Study summary: There were acute and convalescent COVID-19 samples, and they came from the United States, Italy and Spain.

Per the germline V gene, CDR1 is PRHDT and CDR2 is FYEKMQ (reference sequence). After removal of 5 bases from V and 7 bases from J, the junction contained 12 bases not matched to a gene. The CDR3 runs 16 residues. In the original analysis: Reference gene primers were amplified, and this amplification served to estimate nucleated cell counts. The repertoire was sequenced with immunoSEQ multiplex PCR; TCRdb's copy has only in-frame clones and lacks some. D and trimming were read from the DNA, whereas the V and J calls and clone size are those reported in that table. The data show over 110,000 clones, around 88% seen once.

Sequencing was performed on peripheral blood. The chain has TRBV13 and TRBJ1-3, with 9 nucleotides matching TRBD1. The receptor was derived from a human donor in a cohort sampled during active COVID-19. The CDR3 coding sequence is TGTGCCAGCAGCCCCACCGGACAGGGGAGATCGAACACCATATATTTT. Amino acid sequence: CASSPTGQGRSNTIYF.